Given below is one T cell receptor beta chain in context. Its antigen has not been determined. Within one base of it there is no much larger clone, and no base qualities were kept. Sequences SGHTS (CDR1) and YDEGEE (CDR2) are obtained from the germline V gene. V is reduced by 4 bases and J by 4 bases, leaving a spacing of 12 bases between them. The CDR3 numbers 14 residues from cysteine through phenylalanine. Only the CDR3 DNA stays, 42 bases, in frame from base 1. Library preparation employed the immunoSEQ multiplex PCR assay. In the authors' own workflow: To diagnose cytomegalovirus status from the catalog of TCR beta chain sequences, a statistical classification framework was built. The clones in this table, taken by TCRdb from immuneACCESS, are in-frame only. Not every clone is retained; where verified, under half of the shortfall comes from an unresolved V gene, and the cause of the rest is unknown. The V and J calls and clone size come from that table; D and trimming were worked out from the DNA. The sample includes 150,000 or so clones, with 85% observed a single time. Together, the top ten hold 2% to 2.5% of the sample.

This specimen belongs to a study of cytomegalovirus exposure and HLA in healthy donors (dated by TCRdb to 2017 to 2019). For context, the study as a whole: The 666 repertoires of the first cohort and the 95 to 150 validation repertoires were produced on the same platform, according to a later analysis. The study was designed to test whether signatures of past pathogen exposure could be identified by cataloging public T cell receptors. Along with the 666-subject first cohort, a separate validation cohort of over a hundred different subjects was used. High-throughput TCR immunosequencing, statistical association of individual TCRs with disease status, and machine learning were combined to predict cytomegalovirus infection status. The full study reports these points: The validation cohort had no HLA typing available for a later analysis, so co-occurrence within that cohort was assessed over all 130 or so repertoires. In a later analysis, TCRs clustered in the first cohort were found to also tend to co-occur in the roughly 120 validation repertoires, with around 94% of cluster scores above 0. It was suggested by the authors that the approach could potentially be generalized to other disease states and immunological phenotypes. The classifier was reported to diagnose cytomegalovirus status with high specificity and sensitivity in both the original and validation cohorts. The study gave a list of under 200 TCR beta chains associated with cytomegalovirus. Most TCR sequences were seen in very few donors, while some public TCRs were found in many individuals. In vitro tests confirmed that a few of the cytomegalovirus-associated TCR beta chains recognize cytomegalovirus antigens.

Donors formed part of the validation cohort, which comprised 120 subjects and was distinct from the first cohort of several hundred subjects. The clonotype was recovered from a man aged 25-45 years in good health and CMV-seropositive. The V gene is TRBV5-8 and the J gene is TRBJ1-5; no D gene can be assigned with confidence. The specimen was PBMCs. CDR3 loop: CASSTGRGNQPQHF. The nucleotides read TGTGCCAGCAGCACCGGACGGGGTAATCAGCCCCAGCATTTT.